This T cell receptor (beta chain) is drawn from a study of cytomegalovirus exposure and HLA in healthy donors. Points on this clone: Its cognate antigen is unknown.

Researchers ran the PCR with 60 Vbeta and 13 Jbeta primers. TCRdb's copy holds only in-frame clones and misses some; the assay was immunoSEQ multiplex PCR. The data contain about 150,000 clones, approximately 80% of them singletons. Study-level results: According to reports, the classifier identified cytomegalovirus status with high specificity and sensitivity. In a later analysis, compared with equally common non-associated chains, HLA-associated beta chains were more expanded. It was confirmed in vitro that three of the CMV-associated chains were specific for CMV antigens.

V lost 4 bases and J lost 10; bases outside the gene matches: 10. There are 14 residues in the CDR3. The germline CDR1 and CDR2 sequences are LGHNA and YSLEER. The specimen sequenced was PBMCs. The V gene is TRBV4-3, the J gene TRBJ2-1; 7 positions agree with TRBD1. This TCR was sampled from a male donor in good health and CMV-seronegative. The CDR3 coding sequence is TGCGCCAGCAGCCCTCGGACAGGAGGACAAGAGCAGTTCTTC. Amino acids: CASSPRTGGQEQFF.